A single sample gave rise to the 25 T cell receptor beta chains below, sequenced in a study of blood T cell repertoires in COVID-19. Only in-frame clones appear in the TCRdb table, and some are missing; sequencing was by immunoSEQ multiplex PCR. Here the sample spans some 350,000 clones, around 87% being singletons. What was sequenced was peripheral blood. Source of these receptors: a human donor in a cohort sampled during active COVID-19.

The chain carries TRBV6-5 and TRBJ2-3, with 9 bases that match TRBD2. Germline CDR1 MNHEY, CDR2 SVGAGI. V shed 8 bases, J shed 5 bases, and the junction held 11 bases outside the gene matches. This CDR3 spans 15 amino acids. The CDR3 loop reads CASSRRGGQGDTQYF. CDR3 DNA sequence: TGTGCCAGCTCAAGGCGGGGGGGCCAGGGAGATACGCAGTATTTT.

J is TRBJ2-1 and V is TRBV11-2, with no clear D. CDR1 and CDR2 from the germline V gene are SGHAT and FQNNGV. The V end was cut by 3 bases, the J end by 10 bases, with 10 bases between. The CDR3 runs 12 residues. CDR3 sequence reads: CASSFRHGEQFF. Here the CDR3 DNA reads TGTGCCAGCAGCTTCCGACATGGGGAGCAGTTCTTC.

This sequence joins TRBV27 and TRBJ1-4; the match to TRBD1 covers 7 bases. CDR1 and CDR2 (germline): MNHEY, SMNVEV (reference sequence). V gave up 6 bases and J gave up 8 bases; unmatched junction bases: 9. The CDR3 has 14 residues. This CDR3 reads CASSRQGSGEKLFF. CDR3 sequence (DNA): TGTGCCAGCAGCCGACAGGGCTCAGGGGAAAAACTGTTTTTT. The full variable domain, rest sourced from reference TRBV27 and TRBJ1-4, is EAQVTQNPRYLITVTGKKLTVTCSQNMNHEYMSWYRQDPGLGLRQIYYSMNVEVTDKGDVPEGYKVSRKEKRNFPLILESPSPNQTSLYFCASSRQGSGEKLFFGSGTQLSVL.

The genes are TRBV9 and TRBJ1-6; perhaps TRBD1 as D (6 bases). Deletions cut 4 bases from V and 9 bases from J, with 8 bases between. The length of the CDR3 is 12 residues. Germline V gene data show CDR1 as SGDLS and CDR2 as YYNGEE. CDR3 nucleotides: TGTGCCAGCAGCACACAGGGTTCACCCCTCCACTTT. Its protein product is CASSTQGSPLHF.

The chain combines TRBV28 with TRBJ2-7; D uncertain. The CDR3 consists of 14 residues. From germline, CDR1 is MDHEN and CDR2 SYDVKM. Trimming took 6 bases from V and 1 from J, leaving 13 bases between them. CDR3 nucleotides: TGTGCCAGCAGCAATATTCAGGCGTCCTACGAGCAGTACTTC. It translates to CASSNIQASYEQYF.

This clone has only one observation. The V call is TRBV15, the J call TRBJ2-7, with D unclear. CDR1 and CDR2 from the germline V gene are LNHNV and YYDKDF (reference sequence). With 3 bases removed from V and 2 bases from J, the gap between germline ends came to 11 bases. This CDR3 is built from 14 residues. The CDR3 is CATSSGRAAYEQYF. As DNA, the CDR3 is TGTGCCACCAGCAGCGGTCGAGCCGCCTACGAGCAGTACTTC.

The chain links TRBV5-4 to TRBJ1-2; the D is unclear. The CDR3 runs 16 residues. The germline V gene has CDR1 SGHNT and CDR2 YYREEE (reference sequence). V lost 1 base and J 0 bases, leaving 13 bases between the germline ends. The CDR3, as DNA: TGTGCCAGCAGCTTGAAATACGGTTTAACTAACTATGGCTACACCTTC. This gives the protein CASSLKYGLTNYGYTF.

CDR3 region: CASSLRGTSDNEQFF. The CDR3 DNA is TGTGCCAGCAGCTTACGAGGGACTAGTGATAATGAGCAGTTCTTC. The gene calls are TRBV7-3 and TRBJ2-1; TRBD2 aligns across 8 bases. Looked up from germline, CDR1 is SGHTA and CDR2 is FQGTGA. The ends lost 2 bases at V and 7 bases at J; junction bases unmatched: 7. The CDR3 length is 15 residues.

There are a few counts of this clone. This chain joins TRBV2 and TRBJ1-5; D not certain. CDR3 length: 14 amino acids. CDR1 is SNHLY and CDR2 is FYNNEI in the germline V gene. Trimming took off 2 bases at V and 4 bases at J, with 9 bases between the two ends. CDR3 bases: TGTGCCAGCAGTGAAACTACGGCAAATCAGCCCCAGCATTTT. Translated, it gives CASSETTANQPQHF.

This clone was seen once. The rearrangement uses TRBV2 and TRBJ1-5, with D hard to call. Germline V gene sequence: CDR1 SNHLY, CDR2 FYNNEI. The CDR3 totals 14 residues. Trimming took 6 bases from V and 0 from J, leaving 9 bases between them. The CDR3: CASRGQPSNQPQHF. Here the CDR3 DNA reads TGTGCCAGCAGGGGCCAGCCTAGCAATCAGCCCCAGCATTTT.

The CDR3 reads CASSYRDRHYEQYF. CDR3 nucleotide sequence: TGTGCCAGCAGTTACAGGGACAGACATTACGAGCAGTACTTC. This sequence joins TRBV6-6 and TRBJ2-7, with 7 bases matching TRBD1. V trimming: 2 bases; J trimming: 4 bases; junction bases outside the gene matches: 5. This CDR3 region has 14 residues. In germline, CDR1 is MNHNY, CDR2 SVGAGI (reference sequence).

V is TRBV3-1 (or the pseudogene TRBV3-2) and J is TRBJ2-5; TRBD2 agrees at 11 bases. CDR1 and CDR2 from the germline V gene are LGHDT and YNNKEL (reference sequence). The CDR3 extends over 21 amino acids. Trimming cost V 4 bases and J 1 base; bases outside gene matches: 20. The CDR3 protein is CASSPTRRASGRRLPQETQYF. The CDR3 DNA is TGTGCCAGCAGCCCAACCCGAAGGGCTAGCGGGAGGAGGTTGCCCCAAGAGACCCAGTACTTC.

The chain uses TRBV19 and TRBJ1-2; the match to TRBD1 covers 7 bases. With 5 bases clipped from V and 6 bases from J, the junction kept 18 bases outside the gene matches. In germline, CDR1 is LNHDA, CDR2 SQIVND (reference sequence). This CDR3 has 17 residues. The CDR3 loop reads CASSSFFSDRDANGYTF. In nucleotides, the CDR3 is TGTGCCAGTAGTTCCTTCTTTTCCGACAGGGACGCCAATGGCTACACCTTC.

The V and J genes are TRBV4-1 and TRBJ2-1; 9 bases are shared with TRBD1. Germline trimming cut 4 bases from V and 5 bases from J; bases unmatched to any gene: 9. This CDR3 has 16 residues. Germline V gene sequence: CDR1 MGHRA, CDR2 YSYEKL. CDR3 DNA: TGCGCCAGCAGCCGACCGGGACAGGGTTCCCACAATGAGCAGTTCTTC. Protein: CASSRPGQGSHNEQFF.

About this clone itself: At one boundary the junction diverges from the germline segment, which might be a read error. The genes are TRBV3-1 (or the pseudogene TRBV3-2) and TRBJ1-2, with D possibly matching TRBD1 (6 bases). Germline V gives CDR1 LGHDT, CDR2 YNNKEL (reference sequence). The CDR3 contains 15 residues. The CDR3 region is CASSQASGTLERVAF. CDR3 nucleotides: TGTGCCAGCAGCCAAGCTTCCGGGACACTGGAGAGAGTGGCCTTC.

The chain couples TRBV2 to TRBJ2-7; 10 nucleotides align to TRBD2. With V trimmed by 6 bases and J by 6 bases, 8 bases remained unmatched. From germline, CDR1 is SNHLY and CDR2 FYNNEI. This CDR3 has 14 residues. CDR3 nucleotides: TGTGCCAGCAGGGAACTAGCGGGACATTCCGAGCAGTACTTC. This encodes CASRELAGHSEQYF.

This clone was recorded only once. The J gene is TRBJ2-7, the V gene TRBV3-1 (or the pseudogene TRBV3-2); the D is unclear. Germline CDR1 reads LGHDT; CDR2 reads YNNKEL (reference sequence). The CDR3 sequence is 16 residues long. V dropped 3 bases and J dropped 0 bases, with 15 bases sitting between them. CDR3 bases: TGTGCCAGCAGCCATGCGTCCGGCGGCGGCTCCTACGAGCAGTACTTC. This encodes CASSHASGGGSYEQYF.

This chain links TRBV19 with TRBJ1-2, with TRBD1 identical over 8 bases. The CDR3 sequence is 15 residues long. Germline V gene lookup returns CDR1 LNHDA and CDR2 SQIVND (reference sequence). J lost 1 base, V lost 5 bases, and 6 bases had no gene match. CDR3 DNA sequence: TGTGCCAGTAGTGCCACCGGGACAGGTAACTATGGCTACACCTTC. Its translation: CASSATGTGNYGYTF.

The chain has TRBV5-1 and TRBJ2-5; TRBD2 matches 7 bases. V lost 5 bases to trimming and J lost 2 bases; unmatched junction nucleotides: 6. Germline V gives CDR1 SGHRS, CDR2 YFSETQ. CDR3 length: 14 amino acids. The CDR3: CASRGGGWQETQYF. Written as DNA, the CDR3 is TGCGCCAGCAGGGGCGGGGGATGGCAAGAGACCCAGTACTTC.

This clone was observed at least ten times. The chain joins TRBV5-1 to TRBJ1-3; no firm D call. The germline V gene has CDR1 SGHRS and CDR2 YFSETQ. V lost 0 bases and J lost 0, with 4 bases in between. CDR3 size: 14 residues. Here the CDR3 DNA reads TGCGCCAGCAGCTTGGACTTCTCTGGAAACACCATATATTTT. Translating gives CASSLDFSGNTIYF.

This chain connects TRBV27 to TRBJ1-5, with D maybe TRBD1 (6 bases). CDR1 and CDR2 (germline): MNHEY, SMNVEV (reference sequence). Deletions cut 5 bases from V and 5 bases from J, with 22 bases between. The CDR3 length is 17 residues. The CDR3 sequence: CASSLHKGGRGDQPQHF. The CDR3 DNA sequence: TGTGCCAGCAGTCTCCATAAGGGCGGCAGGGGCGATCAGCCCCAGCATTTT.

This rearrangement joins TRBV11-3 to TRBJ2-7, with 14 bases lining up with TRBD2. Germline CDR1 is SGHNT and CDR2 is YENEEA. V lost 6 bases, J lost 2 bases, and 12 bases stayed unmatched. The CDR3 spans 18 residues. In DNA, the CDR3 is TGTGCCAGCAGACCCACGGGACTAGCGGGGGAGAAAACCTACGAGCAGTACTTC. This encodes CASRPTGLAGEKTYEQYF.

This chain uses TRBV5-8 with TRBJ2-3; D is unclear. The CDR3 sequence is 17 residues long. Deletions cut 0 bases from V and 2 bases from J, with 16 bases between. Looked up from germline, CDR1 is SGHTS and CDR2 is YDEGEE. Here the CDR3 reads CASSLVAGPTYTDTQYF. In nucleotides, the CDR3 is TGTGCCAGCAGCTTGGTTGCAGGCCCCACTTACACAGATACGCAGTATTTT.

The CDR3 coding sequence is TGTGCCAGCAGTCCTCGGACAGGAACTAACTATGGCTACACCTTC. The encoded protein is CASSPRTGTNYGYTF. This chain uses TRBV6-5 with TRBJ1-2; 7 bases line up with TRBD1. Germline lookup yields CDR1 MNHEY and CDR2 SVGAGI. The V gene end was trimmed by 5 bases and the J gene end by 0 bases; junction bases not matched to a gene: 6. CDR3 size: 15 residues.

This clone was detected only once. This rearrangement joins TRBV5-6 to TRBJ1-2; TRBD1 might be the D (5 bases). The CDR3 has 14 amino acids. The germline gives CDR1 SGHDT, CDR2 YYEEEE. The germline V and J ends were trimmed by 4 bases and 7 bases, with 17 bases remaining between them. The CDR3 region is CASSLGVPSGGYTF. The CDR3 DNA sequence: TGTGCCAGCAGCCTAGGGGTTCCTTCGGGTGGCTACACCTTC.